This TCR beta chain was profiled in a study of response to subunit inactivated influenza vaccine. A word on this clonotype: As yet, its antigen is unknown.

Study-level points and caveats: With each seasonal influenza vaccination, the authors suggested, few new T cells are recruited.

TCRdb re-analysed the RT-PCR reads in MiXCR, keeping a single row per CDR3 protein. The sample has roughly 790,000 distinct CDR3 sequences, around 21% seen once. V lost 4 bases to trimming and J lost 8 bases, with 15 bases between them. The CDR3 has 12 residues. Germline CDR1 SQVTM, CDR2 ANQGSEA. The rearrangement joins TRBV29-1 to TRBJ2-7; D call uncertain. The sample was PBMCs from blood, taken about 5 days after vaccination. The clonotype comes from a middle-aged man who received an inactivated influenza vaccine. The CDR3 DNA reads as TGCAGCGTTGGAAGAGGCCCAGACCAGCAGTACTTC. As protein: CSVGRGPDQQYF.